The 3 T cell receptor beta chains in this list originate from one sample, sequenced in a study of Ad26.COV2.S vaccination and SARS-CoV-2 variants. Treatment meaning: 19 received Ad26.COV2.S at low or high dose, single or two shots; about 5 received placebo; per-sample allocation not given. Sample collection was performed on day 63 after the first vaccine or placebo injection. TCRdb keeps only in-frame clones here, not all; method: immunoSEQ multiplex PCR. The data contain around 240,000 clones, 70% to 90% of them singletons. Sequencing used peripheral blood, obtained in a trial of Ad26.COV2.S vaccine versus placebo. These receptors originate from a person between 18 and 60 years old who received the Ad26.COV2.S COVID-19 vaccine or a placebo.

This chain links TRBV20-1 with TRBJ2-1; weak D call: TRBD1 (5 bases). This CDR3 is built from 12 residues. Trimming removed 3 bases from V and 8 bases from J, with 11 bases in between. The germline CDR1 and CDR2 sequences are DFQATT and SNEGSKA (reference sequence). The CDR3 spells CSASRVRDEQFF. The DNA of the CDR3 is TGCAGTGCTAGTAGGGTCAGGGATGAGCAGTTCTTC.

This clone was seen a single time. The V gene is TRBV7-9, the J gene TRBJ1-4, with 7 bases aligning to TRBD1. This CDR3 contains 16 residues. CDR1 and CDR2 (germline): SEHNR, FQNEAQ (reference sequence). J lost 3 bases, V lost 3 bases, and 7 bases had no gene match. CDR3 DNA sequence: TGTGCCAGCAGCTTTCCCAGGGGGGCACCTAATGAAAAACTGTTTTTT. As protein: CASSFPRGAPNEKLFF.

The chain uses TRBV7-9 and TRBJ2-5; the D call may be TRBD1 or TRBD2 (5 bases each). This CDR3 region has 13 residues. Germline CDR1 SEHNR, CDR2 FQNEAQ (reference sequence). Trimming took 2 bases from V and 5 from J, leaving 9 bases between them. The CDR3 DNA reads TGTGCCAGCAGCTTACGGGACCTGGAGACCCAGTACTTC. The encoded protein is CASSLRDLETQYF.